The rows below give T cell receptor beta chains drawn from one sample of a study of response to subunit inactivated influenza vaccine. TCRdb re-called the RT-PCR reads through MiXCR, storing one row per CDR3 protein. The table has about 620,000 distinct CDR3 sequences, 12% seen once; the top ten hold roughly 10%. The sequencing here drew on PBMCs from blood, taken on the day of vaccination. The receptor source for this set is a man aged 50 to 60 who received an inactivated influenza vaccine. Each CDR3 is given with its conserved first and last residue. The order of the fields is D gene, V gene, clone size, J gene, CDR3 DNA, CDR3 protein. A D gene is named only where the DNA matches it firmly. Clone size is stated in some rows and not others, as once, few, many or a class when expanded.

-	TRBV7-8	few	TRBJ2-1	TGTGCCAGCAGCCTAACAAGGCGTAATGAGCAGTTCTTC	CASSLTRRNEQFF
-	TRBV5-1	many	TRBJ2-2	TGCGCCAGCAGCCAGGGACATAACACCGGGGAGCTGTTTTTT	CASSQGHNTGELFF
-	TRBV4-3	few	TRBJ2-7	TGCGCCAGCAGCCAAGATTGGAGAGGGGCCGGCTACGAGCAGTACTTC	CASSQDWRGAGYEQYF
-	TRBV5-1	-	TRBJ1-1	TGCGCCAGCAGCTTGGACAGACCATACCCTAACACTGAAGCTTTCTTT	CASSLDRPYPNTEAFF
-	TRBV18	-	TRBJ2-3	TGTGCCAGCTCACCATTGGAGGGGAGCACAGATACGCAGTATTTT	CASSPLEGSTDTQYF
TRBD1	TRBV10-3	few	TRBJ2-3	TGTGCCATCAGACGAGGACAGGGGCGCACAGATACGCAGTATTTT	CAIRRGQGRTDTQYF
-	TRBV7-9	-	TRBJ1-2	TGTGCCAGCAGCCTCGGTCCCCAGACTAACTATGGCTACACCTTC	CASSLGPQTNYGYTF
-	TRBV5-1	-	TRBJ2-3	TGCGCCAGCAGCTTGGAGCCCCCCAGGAGGCCGGGTGCATATACGCAGTATTTT	CASSLEPPRRPGAYTQYF
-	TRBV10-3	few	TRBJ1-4	TGTGCCACAGGACCTTCACGGGAAAAACTGTTTTTT	CATGPSREKLFF
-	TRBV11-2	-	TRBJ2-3	TGTGCCAGCAGCTTACAAGCGGTTGCAATGGGTACGCAGTATTTT	CASSLQAVAMGTQYF
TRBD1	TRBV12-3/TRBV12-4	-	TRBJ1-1	TGTGCCAGCAGTGGCCGGGACAGGGACACTGAAGCTTTCTTT	CASSGRDRDTEAFF
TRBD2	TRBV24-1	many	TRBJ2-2	TGTGCCACCAGTGACTTAGGACTAGCGGGTCGCACCGGGGAGCTGTTTTTT	CATSDLGLAGRTGELFF
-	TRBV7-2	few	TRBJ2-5	TGTGCCAGCAGCTTAAGTCCGCGGGAGACCCAGTACTTC	CASSLSPRETQYF
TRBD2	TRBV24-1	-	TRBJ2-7	TGTGCCACCAGCCCCGGAGCGGGGGGTCCAGAATCCTACGAGCAGTACTTC	CATSPGAGGPESYEQYF
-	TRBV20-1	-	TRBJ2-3	TGCAGTGCTCCCCGGACGGTATACACAGATACGCAGTATTTT	CSAPRTVYTDTQYF
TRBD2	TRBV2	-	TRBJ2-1	TGTGCCAGCAGGGAAACTAGCGGGAGTTTTAATGAGCAGTTCTTC	CASRETSGSFNEQFF
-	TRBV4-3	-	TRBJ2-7	TGCGCCAGCAGCCAGGGACAAGGTGGAAAGGACGAGCAGTACTTC	CASSQGQGGKDEQYF
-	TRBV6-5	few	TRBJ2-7	TGTGCCAGCAGTTACTCTGTGCAGGAATCTACTCAGCAGTACTTC	CASSYSVQESTQQYF
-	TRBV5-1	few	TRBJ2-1	TGCGCCAGCAGCTTACTAGTTCCGACGGGCAATGAGCAGTTCTTC	CASSLLVPTGNEQFF
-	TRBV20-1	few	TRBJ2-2	TGCAGTGCTAGCGGGGGCCGATCCACCGGGGAGCTGTTTTTT	CSASGGRSTGELFF
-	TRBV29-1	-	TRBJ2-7	TGCAGCGTCCGGGGCCCGAGCTCCTACGAGCAGTACTTC	CSVRGPSSYEQYF
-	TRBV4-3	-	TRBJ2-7	TGCGCCAGCAGCCAAGATATAGTAAGGGACTACGAGCAGTACTTC	CASSQDIVRDYEQYF
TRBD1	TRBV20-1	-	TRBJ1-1	TGCAGTGCTAGAAATCAGGGGGTTGAGGCTTTCTTT	CSARNQGVEAFF
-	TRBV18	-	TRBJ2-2	TGTGCCAGCTCACCAAGCGAGGCCACCGGGGAGCTGTTTTTT	CASSPSEATGELFF
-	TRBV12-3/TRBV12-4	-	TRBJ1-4	TGTGCCAGCAGTTTTGCTAATGAAAAACTGTTTTTT	CASSFANEKLFF
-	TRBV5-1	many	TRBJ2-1	TGCGCCAGCAAACTAGGGTCTAATGAGCAGTTCTTC	CASKLGSNEQFF
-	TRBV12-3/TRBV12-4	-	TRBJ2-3	TGTGCCAGCAGTCCCGCGAATACGCAGTATTTT	CASSPANTQYF
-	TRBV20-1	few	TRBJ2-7	TGCAGTGCTAGAGTCCCAGGGATGGACTACGAGCAGTACTTC	CSARVPGMDYEQYF
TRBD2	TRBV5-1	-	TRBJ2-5	TGCGCCAGCAGCTTGGGCCCAGCGGGGGCACAAGAGACCCAGTACTTC	CASSLGPAGAQETQYF
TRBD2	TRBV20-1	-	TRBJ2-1	TGCAGCGCAAGATGGACTAGCGGGAGTTCGGGCGAGCAGTTCTTC	CSARWTSGSSGEQFF
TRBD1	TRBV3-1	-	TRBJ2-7	TGTGCCAGCAGCCAAGAGCTACGGACAGGGAAACTTTACGAGCAGTACTTC	CASSQELRTGKLYEQYF
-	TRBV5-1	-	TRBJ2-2	TGCGCCAGCAGCCAAACGGACAGTGCCGGGGAGCTGTTTTTT	CASSQTDSAGELFF
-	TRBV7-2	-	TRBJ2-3	TGTGCCAGCAGCTTACAAGCGTCCGACACAGATACGCAGTATTTT	CASSLQASDTDTQYF
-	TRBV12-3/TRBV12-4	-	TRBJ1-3	TGTGCCAGCAGTCCTGCTTCATCGGGAAACACCATATATTTT	CASSPASSGNTIYF
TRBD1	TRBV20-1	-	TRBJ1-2	TGCAGTGCTAGGTCAGACAGGGTCTATGGCTACACCTTC	CSARSDRVYGYTF
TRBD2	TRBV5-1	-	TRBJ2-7	TGCGCCAGCAGCTCCGACCCTACTAGCGGCTACGAGCAGTACTTC	CASSSDPTSGYEQYF
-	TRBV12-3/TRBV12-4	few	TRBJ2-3	TGTGCCAGCAGTTTCACGGACGTAAGAACGCAGTATTTT	CASSFTDVRTQYF
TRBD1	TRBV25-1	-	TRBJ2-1	TGTGCCAGCAGTGAACCGGGACAGCACAATGAGCAGTTCTTC	CASSEPGQHNEQFF
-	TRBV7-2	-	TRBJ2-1	TGTGCCAGCAGCTTTAGGGCAGCATACAATGAGCAGTTCTTC	CASSFRAAYNEQFF
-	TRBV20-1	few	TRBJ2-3	TGCAGTGCTAGAGATCCGGGGGATCCGGGGCTCCCTAGCACAGATACGCAGTATTTT	CSARDPGDPGLPSTDTQYF